A single sample is the source of the 12 T cell receptor beta chains below, sequenced in a study of tumour-infiltrating T cells in Burkitt lymphoma. Profiling relied on immunoSEQ multiplex PCR, and the TCRdb table lists in-frame clones only, not all of them. Among 3,000 to 4,000 clones listed, 13% were seen once. The sample was tumor tissue. The receptors shown here come from a human donor with Burkitt lymphoma.

In this sample, this clone turned up once. The gene calls are TRBV7-8 and TRBJ2-3; TRBD1 might be the D (6 bases). Germline V gene sequence: CDR1 SGHVS, CDR2 FQNEAQ. Trimming took off 1 base at V and 4 bases at J, with 12 bases between the two ends. The CDR3 is 15 residues long. The CDR3 reads CASSLDISGADTQYF. CDR3 in DNA: TGTGCCAGCAGCTTAGACATCTCAGGGGCAGATACGCAGTATTTT. Complete variable domain (other parts from reference TRBV7-8 and TRBJ2-3): GAGVSQSPRYKVAKRGQDVALRCDPISGHVSLFWYQQALGQGPEFLTYFQNEAQLDKSGLPSDRFFAERPEGSVSTLKIQRTQQEDSAVYLCASSLDISGADTQYFGPGTRLTVL.

The rearrangement links TRBV5-4 to TRBJ1-1, with D perhaps matching TRBD1 (5 bases). Trimming took 0 bases from V and 5 from J, leaving 14 bases between them. Germline V gene sequence: CDR1 SGHNT, CDR2 YYREEE (reference sequence). The CDR3 contains 15 residues. The CDR3 loop reads CASSLDPGLETEAFF. CDR3 nucleotide sequence: TGTGCCAGCAGCTTGGATCCGGGGCTGGAAACTGAAGCTTTCTTT.

The chain uses TRBV11-1 and TRBJ1-2, with D unresolved. The CDR3 loop spans 14 amino acids. Germline V gene sequence: CDR1 SGHAT, CDR2 FQDESV (reference sequence). V was clipped by 4 bases and J by 6 bases, with 15 bases between them. This CDR3 reads CASSSPARTDGYTF. The CDR3 coding sequence is TGTGCCAGCAGCTCCCCCGCCCGCACGGATGGCTACACCTTC.

The CDR3 nucleotides are TGTGCCAGCAGCTTGGGGGGGGCCAAAAACATTCAGTACTTC. It translates to CASSLGGAKNIQYF. The chain links TRBV5-8 to TRBJ2-4; tentatively, D is TRBD1 or TRBD2 (5 bases each). CDR3 length equals 14 residues. From germline, CDR1 is SGHTS and CDR2 YDEGEE. The ends were cut back, 0 bases at V and 1 base at J, with 5 bases in the middle.

The CDR3, as DNA: TGTGCCAGCAGCTTAGGGAGGGAGCAGTACTTC. It codes for CASSLGREQYF. The rearrangement links TRBV7-2 to TRBJ2-7, with a weak D call TRBD2 (5 bases). This CDR3 has 11 residues. With 1 base removed from V and 7 bases from J, the gap between germline ends came to 5 bases. Germline V gene data show CDR1 as SGHTA and CDR2 as FQGNSA.

The chain links TRBV4-2 to TRBJ2-7; 8 positions agree with TRBD1. Germline CDR1 reads LGHNA; CDR2 reads YNFKEQ. Losses at the gene ends were 0 bases for V and 0 bases for J; bases not matched to a gene: 4. This CDR3 has 16 residues. The CDR3 reads CASSQEWGQDSYEQYF. As DNA, the CDR3 is TGTGCCAGCAGCCAAGAGTGGGGACAGGACTCCTACGAGCAGTACTTC.

The chain couples TRBV4-3 to TRBJ2-7; 9 bases map to TRBD2. Germline loops: CDR1 LGHNA, CDR2 YSLEER. The CDR3 contains 16 residues. J was trimmed by 3 bases and V by 0 bases; bases with no gene match: 6. The CDR3, as DNA: TGCGCCAGCAGCCAAGATTTTAGCGGGGGTTTCTACGAGCAGTACTTC. Translation gives CASSQDFSGGFYEQYF.

This rearrangement joins TRBV29-1 to TRBJ2-7, with 12 bases matching TRBD2. The length of the CDR3 is 13 residues. Germline CDR1 SQVTM, CDR2 ANQGSEA. J was trimmed by 5 bases and V by 2 bases; bases with no gene match: 1. CDR3 amino acids: CSVERLAGDEQYF. CDR3 in DNA: TGCAGCGTTGAAAGACTAGCGGGGGACGAGCAGTACTTC.

The CDR3 loop is CASSLGDEQYF. DNA of the CDR3: TGTGCCAGCAGCTTGGGGGATGAGCAGTACTTC. The J gene is TRBJ2-7, the V gene TRBV5-6; D not resolved. The CDR3 is made up of 11 amino acids. Germline V gene data show CDR1 as SGHDT and CDR2 as YYEEEE. V was clipped by 0 bases and J by 7 bases, with 5 bases between them.

V is TRBV10-3 and J is TRBJ2-2, with D uncertain. The CDR3 extends over 12 amino acids. Per germline, CDR1 ENHRY and CDR2 SYGVKD. Trimming left V 2 bases short and J 6 bases short, with 4 bases between. In nucleotides, the CDR3 is TGTGCCATCAGTGAGCCAGCCGGGGAGCTGTTTTTT. Its protein product is CAISEPAGELFF.

The chain recombines TRBV7-3 with TRBJ2-3, with 9 bases fitting TRBD2. The CDR3 is 17 residues long. Per germline, CDR1 SGHTA and CDR2 FQGTGA. The V segment lost 4 bases and the J segment 0 bases; nucleotides outside the gene matches: 8. CDR3 in amino acids: CASSSGAGGTSTDTQYF. The CDR3 DNA reads as TGTGCCAGCAGCTCAGGGGCGGGGGGGACTAGCACAGATACGCAGTATTTT. The full variable domain, rest sourced from reference TRBV7-3 and TRBJ2-3, is GAGVSQTPSNKVTEKGKYVELRCDPISGHTALYWYRQSLGQGPEFLIYFQGTGAADDSGLPNDRFFAVRPEGSVSTLKIQRTERGDSAVYLCASSSGAGGTSTDTQYFGPGTRLTVL.

This clone was detected only a few times. The gene calls are TRBV18 and TRBJ1-2; D possibly corresponds to TRBD1 (6 bases). Trimming removed 1 base from V and 2 bases from J, with 11 bases in between. This CDR3 region has 15 residues. CDR1 is KGHSH, CDR2 LQKENI, per germline. The CDR3 DNA sequence: TGTGCCAGCTCACCACGGGACACCGGCAACTATGGCTACACCTTC. Translation gives CASSPRDTGNYGYTF.